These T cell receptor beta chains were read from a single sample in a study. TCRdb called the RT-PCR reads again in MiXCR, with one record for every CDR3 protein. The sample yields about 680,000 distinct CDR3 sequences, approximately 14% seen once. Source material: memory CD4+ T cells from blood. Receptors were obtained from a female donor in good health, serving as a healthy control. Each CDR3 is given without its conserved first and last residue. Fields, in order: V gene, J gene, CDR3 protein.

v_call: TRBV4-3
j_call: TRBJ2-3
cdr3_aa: ASSQGQIGTDTQY

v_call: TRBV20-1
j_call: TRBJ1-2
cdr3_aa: SARDGTPGGYT

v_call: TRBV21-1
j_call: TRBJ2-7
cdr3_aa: ASSNMTEGDSDYEQY

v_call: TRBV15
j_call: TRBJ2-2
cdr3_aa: ATSKAGNTGELF

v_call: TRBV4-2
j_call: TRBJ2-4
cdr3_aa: ASSQEVQGNIQY

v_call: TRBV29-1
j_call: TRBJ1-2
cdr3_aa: SVVGAEDYGYT

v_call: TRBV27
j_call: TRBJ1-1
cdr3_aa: ASRKTGNTEAF

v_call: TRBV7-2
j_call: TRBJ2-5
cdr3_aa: ASSLYGTPQETQY

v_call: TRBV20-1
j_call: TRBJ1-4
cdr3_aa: SATSIANEKLF

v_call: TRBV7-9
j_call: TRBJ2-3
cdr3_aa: ASSLADIGGGGTDTQY

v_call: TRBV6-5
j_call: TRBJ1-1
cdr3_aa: ATTDRLNTEAF

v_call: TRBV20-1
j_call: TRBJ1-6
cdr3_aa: SAPGQGRSPLH

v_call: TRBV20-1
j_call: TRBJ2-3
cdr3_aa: SARDGQGAQY

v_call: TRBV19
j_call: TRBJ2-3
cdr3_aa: ARVPSGTDTQY

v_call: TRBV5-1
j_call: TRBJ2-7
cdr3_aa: ASSRGTSGVYEQY

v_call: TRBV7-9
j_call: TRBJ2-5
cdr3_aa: ASTLASGGQETQY

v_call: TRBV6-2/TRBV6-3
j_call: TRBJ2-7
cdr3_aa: ASRGDRNYEQY

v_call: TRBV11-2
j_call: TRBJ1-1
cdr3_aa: ASSPDRTGAF

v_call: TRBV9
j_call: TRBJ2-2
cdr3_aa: ASSAGTSGFTGELF

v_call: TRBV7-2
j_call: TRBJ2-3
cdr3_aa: ASSLAAGAGTDTQY

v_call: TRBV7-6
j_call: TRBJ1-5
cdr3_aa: ASSRDRAGQPQH

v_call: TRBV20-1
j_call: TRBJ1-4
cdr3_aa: SARPEYEKLF

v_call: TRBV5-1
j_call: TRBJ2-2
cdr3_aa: ASSVLGTSGTGELF

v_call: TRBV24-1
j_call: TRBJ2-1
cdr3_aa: ATSDFGAGVSYNEQF

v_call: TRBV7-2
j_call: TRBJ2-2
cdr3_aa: ASSLGSRGRGGTGELF

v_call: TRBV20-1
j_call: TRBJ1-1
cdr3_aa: SATGTGGVNTEAF